This is a list of T cell receptor beta chains from one sample in a study of CD8+CD57+ T cells in acquired aplastic anemia. One entry per CDR3 protein, called by TCRdb with MiXCR from the reads. The table includes about 200,000 distinct CDR3 sequences, 55% to 65% detected once. Material: sorted CD4+, CD8+, or CD8+CD57+ T cells (not recorded which) from PBMCs. These receptors came from a human donor with aplastic anemia. CDR3s include the opening cysteine and the closing phenylalanine or tryptophan. The D gene is left open where the match is weak. Size is stated for part of the rows, as once, few or many counts, or as a class when the clone is expanded.

CASSLNVGGGPGELFF TGTGCCAGCAGCTTAAACGTCGGGGGAGGGCCCGGGGAGCTGTTTTTT TRBD2 TRBV7-3 . TRBJ2-2
CATSRDAYGYTF TGTGCCACCAGCCGGGACGCCTATGGCTACACCTTC . TRBV15 . TRBJ1-2
CSARLTGDLGEQYF TGCAGTGCTAGGCTGACAGGGGATCTTGGCGAGCAGTACTTC TRBD1 TRBV20-1 . TRBJ2-7
CASLPWAGSSDSPLHF TGTGCCAGCCTACCCTGGGCCGGCAGTTCGGATTCACCCCTCCACTTT . TRBV7-9 . TRBJ1-6
CASSMTGLYSNQPQHF TGTGCCAGTAGTATGACAGGGCTCTATAGCAATCAGCCCCAGCATTTT TRBD1 TRBV19 . TRBJ1-5
CAGRTGGDSPLHF TGTGCCGGAAGGACAGGGGGAGATTCACCCCTCCACTTT TRBD1 TRBV2 . TRBJ1-6
CASRRGNQPQHF TGTGCCAGCCGAAGGGGCAATCAGCCCCAGCATTTT . TRBV6-6 few TRBJ1-5
CATHRDRTSYEQYF TGTGCCACCCATAGGGACAGGACCTCCTACGAGCAGTACTTC TRBD1 TRBV10-3 . TRBJ2-7
CASSFEGLQPQHF TGTGCCAGCAGCTTCGAGGGGTTACAGCCCCAGCATTTT . TRBV7-8 . TRBJ1-5
CASRRLSYEQYF TGTGCCAGCAGACGTTTAAGCTACGAGCAGTACTTC . TRBV2 . TRBJ2-7
CASSIGENTIYF TGTGCCAGTAGTATAGGTGAAAACACCATATATTTT . TRBV19 . TRBJ1-3
CATSDRAGQETQYF TGTGCCACCAGTGATAGAGCAGGTCAAGAGACCCAGTACTTC . TRBV24-1 few TRBJ2-5
CASSVDGHYGYTF TGTGCCAGCAGCGTAGACGGACACTATGGCTACACCTTC . TRBV7-9 many TRBJ1-2
CSVGREGETQYF TGCAGCGTAGGACGGGAGGGAGAGACCCAGTACTTC TRBD2 TRBV29-1 . TRBJ2-5
CAINSGAGPYEQYF TGTGCCATCAACTCCGGAGCGGGCCCCTACGAGCAGTACTTC . TRBV6-2/TRBV6-3 few TRBJ2-7
CATSSQDTDYEQYF TGTGCCACCAGCAGCCAGGACACCGACTACGAGCAGTACTTC . TRBV24-1 . TRBJ2-7
CATSRTGPNEKLFF TGTGCCACGTCAAGGACAGGGCCTAATGAAAAACTGTTTTTT TRBD1 TRBV10-3 . TRBJ1-4
CASSGTENEQFF TGTGCCAGCAGCGGAACAGAGAATGAGCAGTTCTTC . TRBV5-4 . TRBJ2-1
CASSWLAGGKDTQYF TGTGCCAGCAGTTGGCTAGCGGGGGGTAAGGATACGCAGTATTTT TRBD2 TRBV12-3/TRBV12-4 . TRBJ2-3
CASSQESHTGSEQFF TGCGCCAGCAGCCAAGAAAGCCATACAGGGTCTGAGCAGTTCTTC . TRBV4-3 . TRBJ2-1
CASSNRGQYGYTF TGTGCCAGCAGCAACCGGGGGCAATATGGCTACACCTTC . TRBV25-1 few TRBJ1-2
CASSIGYYEQYF TGTGCCAGCAGCATAGGGTACTACGAGCAGTACTTC . TRBV7-2 . TRBJ2-7